The 20 T cell receptor beta chains presented below share a single source sample, sequenced in a study of blood T cell repertoires in COVID-19. Method: immunoSEQ multiplex PCR; TCRdb's copy keeps in-frame clones and lacks some. The sample records fewer than 350,000 clones, roughly 93% being singletons. Sequenced sample: PBMCs or T cells enriched from blood (not recorded which). The receptors shown here come from a middle-aged woman with acute COVID-19.

J is TRBJ2-7 and V is TRBV6-5; D uncertain. The CDR3 totals 11 residues. CDR1 is MNHEY, CDR2 SVGAGI, per germline. Trimming shortened V by 6 bases and J by 7 bases, and 10 bases separated the two germline ends. CDR3 amino acids: CASSRGSEQYF. CDR3 nucleotides: TGTGCCAGCAGCCGCGGCAGTGAGCAGTACTTC.

The chain carries TRBV2 and TRBJ2-1; 11 nucleotides match TRBD2. V gave up 6 bases and J gave up 9 bases; unmatched junction bases: 10. Looked up from germline, CDR1 is SNHLY and CDR2 is FYNNEI. CDR3 length equals 15 residues. The CDR3 bases are TGTGCCAGCAGACCCACTAGCGGGAGTAGTAGTGAGCAGTTCTTC. Translating gives CASRPTSGSSSEQFF. The full variable domain, with the rest looked up from reference TRBV2 and TRBJ2-1, is EPEVTQTPSHQVTQMGQEVILRCVPISNHLYFYWYRQILGQKVEFLVSFYNNEISEKSEIFDDQFSVERPDGSNFTLKIRSTKLEDSAMYFCASRPTSGSSSEQFFGPGTRLTVL.

V gene TRBV11-2 combines with J gene TRBJ2-7; D perhaps matches TRBD2 (5 bases). The CDR3 has 15 amino acids. Germline V gene sequence: CDR1 SGHAT, CDR2 FQNNGV. V was cut by 4 bases and J by 7 bases, with 20 bases left in between. The CDR3 here is CASSSSGIVHGEQYF. The CDR3 nucleotides read TGTGCCAGCAGCTCCTCCGGGATCGTGCACGGGGAGCAGTACTTC. The full variable domain, in which reference TRBV11-2 and TRBJ2-7 provide the parts outside the CDR3, is EAGVAQSPRYKIIEKRQSVAFWCNPISGHATLYWYQQILGQGPKLLIQFQNNGVVDDSQLPKDRFSAERLKGVDSTLKIQPAKLEDSAVYLCASSSSGIVHGEQYFGPGTRLTVT.

CDR3 protein: CATSRVGGGAGARDIQYF. CDR3 nucleotide sequence: TGTGCCACCAGCAGAGTGGGGGGTGGGGCGGGAGCTCGAGACATTCAGTACTTC. The rearrangement links TRBV15 to TRBJ2-4; 7 bases map to TRBD2. The J segment lost 8 bases and the V segment lost 1 base, leaving 17 bases of the junction unmatched. The CDR3 covers 18 residues. Germline V gene sequence: CDR1 LNHNV, CDR2 YYDKDF (reference sequence).

Concerning this clone: A much larger clone sits a single nucleotide away, making a read error possible. This rearrangement joins TRBV6-5 to TRBJ1-1; a weak D match, TRBD1 (5 bases). The germline CDR1 and CDR2 sequences are MNHEY and SVGAGI. This CDR3 is 13 amino acids long. V was pared by 5 bases and J by 1 base, with 8 bases between. The CDR3 bases are TGTGCCAGCAGTCGGACAAAGAACACTGAAGCTTTCTTT. This codes for CASSRTKNTEAFF.

This chain connects TRBV4-2 to TRBJ1-4; D might be TRBD1 (5 bases). The CDR3 covers 14 residues. Germline V gene sequence: CDR1 LGHNA, CDR2 YNFKEQ. V lost 1 base and J lost 7, with 10 bases in between. CDR3: CASSQGAQGEKLFF. CDR3 sequence (DNA): TGTGCCAGCAGCCAAGGGGCCCAGGGTGAAAAACTGTTTTTT.

This sequence joins TRBV18 and TRBJ1-6; 7 bases line up with TRBD1. This CDR3 has 16 residues. CDR1 and CDR2 from the germline V gene are KGHSH and LQKENI. Trimming cost V 3 bases and J 7 bases; bases outside gene matches: 9. The CDR3 nucleotides are TGTGCCAGCTCACCGCTCGGACAGGCCGAGAATTCACCCCTCCACTTT. The encoded protein is CASSPLGQAENSPLHF.

This chain connects TRBV3-1 (or the pseudogene TRBV3-2) to TRBJ2-1; 7 nucleotides match TRBD1. Germline V CDR1 and CDR2: LGHDT, YNNKEL (reference sequence). The CDR3 has 13 residues. The V segment lost 4 bases and the J segment 6 bases; nucleotides outside the gene matches: 3. This chain's CDR3 is CASSPTGSNEQFF. The CDR3 DNA reads TGTGCCAGCAGCCCGACAGGGTCCAATGAGCAGTTCTTC.

CDR3 loop: CASSRSGGGILDTGELFF. CDR3 sequence (DNA): TGTGCCAGCTCACGATCTGGCGGAGGGATTTTGGACACCGGGGAGCTGTTTTTT. This chain connects TRBV18 to TRBJ2-2, with D perhaps matching TRBD2 (6 bases). With 4 bases removed from V and 3 bases from J, the gap between germline ends came to 21 bases. The length of the CDR3 is 18 residues. Germline CDR1 reads KGHSH; CDR2 reads LQKENI.

The gene calls are TRBV6-5 and TRBJ1-6; D ambiguous. This CDR3 has 14 amino acids. Germline V lookup: CDR1 MNHEY, CDR2 SVGAGI. V gave up 6 bases and J gave up 5 bases, with 11 bases separating them. The CDR3 is CASSSGVHNSPLHF. As DNA, the CDR3 is TGTGCCAGCAGCTCCGGGGTCCATAATTCACCCCTCCACTTT.

The chain has TRBV18 and TRBJ2-5; a weak D match, TRBD2 (5 bases). V dropped 5 bases and J dropped 1 base, with 14 bases sitting between them. This CDR3 contains 15 residues. Per germline, CDR1 KGHSH and CDR2 LQKENI. In DNA, the CDR3 is TGTGCCAGCTCAGCGCTCAGTGGGAGCCAAGAGACCCAGTACTTC. Translating gives CASSALSGSQETQYF.

The V and J genes are TRBV19 and TRBJ1-2, with D perhaps TRBD1 (5 bases). This CDR3 contains 15 residues. CDR1 LNHDA and CDR2 SQIVND come from the germline V gene (reference sequence). The V and J ends lost 4 bases and 3 bases respectively, with 15 bases between them. CDR3 bases: TGTGCCAGTAGTAAATTCGGGGGAGAGGACTATGGCTACACCTTC. It translates to CASSKFGGEDYGYTF.

The rearrangement uses TRBV28 and TRBJ1-3, with D possibly matching TRBD1 (5 bases). Trimming pared 10 bases from V and 0 bases from J, leaving 13 bases between. This CDR3 has 14 residues. Germline lookup yields CDR1 MDHEN and CDR2 SYDVKM. The CDR3 region is CATLSGGSGNTIYF. DNA of the CDR3: TGTGCCACCCTTTCCGGGGGCTCTGGAAACACCATATATTTT.

The chain joins TRBV7-9 to TRBJ1-3; D gene unclear. Looked up from germline, CDR1 is SEHNR and CDR2 is FQNEAQ (reference sequence). The germline V and J ends were trimmed by 5 bases and 3 bases, with 8 bases remaining between them. The CDR3 is made up of 13 amino acids. The CDR3 region has the DNA TGTGCCAGCAGCCCAAGAGTTGGAAACACCATATATTTT. This translates into CASSPRVGNTIYF. Full variable domain (outside the CDR3, taken from reference TRBV7-9 and TRBJ1-3): DTGVSQNPRHKITKRGQNVTFRCDPISEHNRLYWYRQTLGQGPEFLTYFQNEAQLEKSRLLSDRFSAERPKGSFSTLEIQRTEQGDSAMYLCASSPRVGNTIYFGEGSWLTVV.

The chain uses TRBV6-6 and TRBJ1-2; TRBD1 is a possible D gene (6 bases). The CDR3 is 14 amino acids. Trimming cost V 6 bases and J 0 bases, with 11 bases left between them. Germline CDR1 reads MNHNY; CDR2 reads SVGAGI (reference sequence). CDR3: CASSLRTANYGYTF. The CDR3 nucleotides are TGTGCCAGCAGCCTCCGGACAGCTAACTATGGCTACACCTTC.

This sequence joins TRBV11-2 and TRBJ1-1; D is perhaps TRBD1 (5 bases). CDR3 length: 15 amino acids. Trimming pared 5 bases from V and 1 base from J, leaving 14 bases between. Germline V gene data show CDR1 as SGHAT and CDR2 as FQNNGV. Here the CDR3 reads CASSGGDGQNTEAFF. CDR3 sequence (DNA): TGTGCCAGCAGCGGGGGGGACGGCCAGAACACTGAAGCTTTCTTT.

The V call is TRBV28, the J call TRBJ2-7; D is possibly TRBD1 (6 bases). V lost 6 bases, J lost 3 bases, and 9 bases lay in between. Looked up from germline, CDR1 is MDHEN and CDR2 is SYDVKM. The CDR3 is 12 amino acids. The CDR3 DNA reads as TGTGCCAGCAGCGTGACAGGCTACGAGCAGTACTTC. Translated, it gives CASSVTGYEQYF.

The rearrangement links TRBV2 to TRBJ2-5; 9 bases are shared with TRBD2. The CDR3 contains 16 residues. Trimming took 4 bases from V and 0 from J; bases not matched to a gene: 6. CDR1 SNHLY and CDR2 FYNNEI come from the germline V gene. The CDR3 nucleotides read TGTGCCAGCAGTGTGTCTAGCGGGGCCTACCAAGAGACCCAGTACTTC. This gives the protein CASSVSSGAYQETQYF.

This clone has just one count. Other nucleotide sequences from this sample produce the same CDR3. The chain has TRBV2 and TRBJ1-2; maybe TRBD1 (6 bases). CDR3 length equals 13 residues. V was cut by 3 bases and J by 5 bases, with 10 bases left in between. Germline V lookup: CDR1 SNHLY, CDR2 FYNNEI. The CDR3 sequence: CASSEGQGYGYTF. The CDR3 DNA sequence: TGTGCCAGCAGTGAGGGGCAGGGGTATGGCTACACCTTC.

The CDR3 coding sequence is TGTGCCAGCAGTGAAGAGCGGGGTTCTCAGCCCCAGCATTTT. It is translated as CASSEERGSQPQHF. The gene calls are TRBV2 and TRBJ1-5; no definite D call. Per germline, CDR1 SNHLY and CDR2 FYNNEI. The length of the CDR3 is 14 residues. The V end was cut by 1 base, the J end by 6 bases, with 10 bases between.